The T cell receptor beta chain under discussion was sequenced for a study of blood T cell repertoires in COVID-19. About the research overall: The United States, Italy and Spain supplied acute and convalescent COVID-19 samples. Sources were T cells, B-cell-depleted T cells, or PBMCs; the material itself was cDNA or gDNA.

As processed by the authors: Amplified reference gene primers provided the basis for estimating nucleated cell counts. Measured with immunoSEQ multiplex PCR; TCRdb has only the in-frame clones, and not every one. V and J calls and clone size are as listed in that table; D and trimming were resolved from the DNA. The sample holds about 240,000 clones, around 87% seen once. The trim removed 2 bases at V and 0 bases at J, leaving 10 bases unmatched. CDR1 SGHTA and CDR2 FQGNSA come from the germline V gene. This CDR3 comprises 18 residues. The chain links TRBV7-2 to TRBJ1-5; TRBD1 matches 7 bases. The sequenced sample was peripheral blood. This TCR was sampled from a man aged 60 to 69 who had recovered from COVID-19. The CDR3 DNA sequence: TGTGCCAGCAGCTTACGTGGCGACAGGGCGAATAGCAATCAGCCCCAGCATTTT. It encodes CASSLRGDRANSNQPQHF. Variable domain in full (rest from reference TRBV7-2 and TRBJ1-5): GAGVSQSPSNKVTEKGKDVELRCDPISGHTALYWYRQSLGQGLEFLIYFQGNSAPDKSGLPSDRFSAERTGGSVSTLTIQRTQQEDSAVYLCASSLRGDRANSNQPQHFGDGTRLSIL.